This T cell receptor (beta chain) came from a study of Graves' ophthalmopathy and Graves' hyperthyroidism. In the study overall: The study drew peripheral blood at initial diagnosis, before any treatment. Regarding the study as a whole: The model predicted ophthalmopathy progression with 60% to 71% sensitivity and around 72% specificity.

The sequenced template was RNA, covering the TCR beta CDR3 region. An initial RT-PCR round employing HTBI primers preceded a second-round multiplex PCR. TCRdb fed the multiplex PCR reads into MiXCR, producing one record per CDR3 protein. Of 300,000 to 500,000 distinct CDR3 sequences in the sample, about 16% were seen once. There are many counts of this clonotype. No antigen is known for it. V lost 3 bases to trimming and J lost 2 bases, with 10 bases between them. The CDR3 runs to 14 residues. Specimen: peripheral blood. The gene calls are TRBV12-3 or TRBV12-4 and TRBJ1-2; D ambiguous. The clonotype was recovered from a woman between 18 and 29 years old with stable Graves' hyperthyroidism. The CDR3 reads CASSFGQINYGYTF. For the CDR3, the DNA is TGTGCCAGCAGTTTTGGGCAGATCAACTATGGCTACACCTTC.